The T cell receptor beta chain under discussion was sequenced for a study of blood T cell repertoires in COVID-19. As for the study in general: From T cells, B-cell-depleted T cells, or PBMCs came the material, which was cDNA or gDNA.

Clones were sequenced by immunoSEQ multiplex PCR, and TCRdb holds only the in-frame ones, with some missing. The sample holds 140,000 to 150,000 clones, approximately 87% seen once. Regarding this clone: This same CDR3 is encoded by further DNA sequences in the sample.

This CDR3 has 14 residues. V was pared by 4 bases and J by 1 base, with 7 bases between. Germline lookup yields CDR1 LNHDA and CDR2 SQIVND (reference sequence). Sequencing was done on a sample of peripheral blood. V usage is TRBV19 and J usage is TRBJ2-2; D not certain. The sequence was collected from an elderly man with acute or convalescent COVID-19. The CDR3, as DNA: TGTGCCAGTAGTAGTGCAGGGAACACCGGGGAGCTGTTTTTT. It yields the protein CASSSAGNTGELFF.